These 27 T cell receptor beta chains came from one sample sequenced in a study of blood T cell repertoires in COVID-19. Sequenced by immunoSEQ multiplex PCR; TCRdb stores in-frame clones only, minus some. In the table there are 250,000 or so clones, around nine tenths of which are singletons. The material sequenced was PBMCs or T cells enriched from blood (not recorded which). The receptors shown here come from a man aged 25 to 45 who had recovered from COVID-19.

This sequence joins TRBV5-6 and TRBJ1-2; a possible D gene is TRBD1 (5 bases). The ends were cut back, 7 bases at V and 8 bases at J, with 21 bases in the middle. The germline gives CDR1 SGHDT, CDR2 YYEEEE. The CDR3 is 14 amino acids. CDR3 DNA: TGTGCCAGCGGATCCGGGCCGGCGGGGCAAGGCTACACCTTC. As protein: CASGSGPAGQGYTF.

The DNA for the CDR3 is TGTGCCAGCAGTAGGAGCTCCTATAATTCACCCCTCCACTTT. This sequence encodes CASSRSSYNSPLHF. The chain uses TRBV27 and TRBJ1-6; unclear D gene. From germline, CDR1 is MNHEY and CDR2 SMNVEV (reference sequence). Between the trimmed V and J ends, which lost 5 bases and 0 bases, there was a span of 5 bases. This CDR3 is 14 amino acids long.

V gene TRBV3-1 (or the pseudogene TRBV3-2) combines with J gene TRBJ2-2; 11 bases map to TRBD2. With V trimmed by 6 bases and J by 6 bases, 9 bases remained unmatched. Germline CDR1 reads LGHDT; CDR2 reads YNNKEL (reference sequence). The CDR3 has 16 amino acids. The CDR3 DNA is TGTGCCAGCAGTCGCCTTAGCGGGAGGGGTGCCGGGGAGCTGTTTTTT. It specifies CASSRLSGRGAGELFF.

CDR3 amino acids: CASSLGRMSSYNEQFF. The CDR3 bases are TGTGCCAGCAGCTTAGGGCGGATGAGCTCCTACAATGAGCAGTTCTTC. V is TRBV7-8 and J is TRBJ2-1, with D unresolved. With 1 base removed from V and 0 bases from J, the gap between germline ends came to 10 bases. CDR1 is SGHVS and CDR2 is FQNEAQ in the germline V gene. CDR3 size: 16 residues.

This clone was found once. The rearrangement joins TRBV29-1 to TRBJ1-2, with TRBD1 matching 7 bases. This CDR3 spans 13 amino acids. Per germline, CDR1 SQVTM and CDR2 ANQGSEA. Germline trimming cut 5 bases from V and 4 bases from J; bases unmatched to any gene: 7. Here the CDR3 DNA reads TGCAGCGTTCGGGCAGGGGGAAGCTATGGCTACACCTTC. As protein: CSVRAGGSYGYTF.

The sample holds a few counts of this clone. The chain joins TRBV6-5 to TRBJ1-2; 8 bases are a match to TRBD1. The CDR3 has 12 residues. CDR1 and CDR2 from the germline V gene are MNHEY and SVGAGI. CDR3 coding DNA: TGTTCCGGACAGGGTTCTATCTATGGCTACACCTTC. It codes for CSGQGSIYGYTF.

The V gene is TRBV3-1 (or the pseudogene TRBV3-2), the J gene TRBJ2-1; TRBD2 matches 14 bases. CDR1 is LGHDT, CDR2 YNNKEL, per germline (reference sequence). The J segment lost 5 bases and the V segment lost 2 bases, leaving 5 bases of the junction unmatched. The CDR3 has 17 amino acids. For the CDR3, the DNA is TGTGCCAGCAGCCAACTCCCGGGACTAGCGGGGGACAATGAGCAGTTCTTC. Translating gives CASSQLPGLAGDNEQFF.

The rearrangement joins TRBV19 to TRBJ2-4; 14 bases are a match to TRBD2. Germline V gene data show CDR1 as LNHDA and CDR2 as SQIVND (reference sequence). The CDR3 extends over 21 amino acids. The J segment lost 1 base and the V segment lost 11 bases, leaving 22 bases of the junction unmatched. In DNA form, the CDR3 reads TGTGCCCATCTACTTAAAAACGGGACTAGCGGGAGTCGGTGTGCCAAAAACATTCAGTACTTC. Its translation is CAHLLKNGTSGSRCAKNIQYF.

The CDR3 here is CASSLTSGGPRGETQYF. Here the CDR3 DNA reads TGTGCCAGCAGCCTGACTAGCGGGGGGCCCCGGGGAGAGACCCAGTACTTC. The rearrangement joins TRBV5-5 to TRBJ2-5; 13 bases are shared with TRBD2. The CDR3 length is 17 residues. Germline V gene data show CDR1 as SGHKS and CDR2 as YYEKEE (reference sequence). With 4 bases clipped from V and 4 bases from J, the junction kept 10 bases outside the gene matches.

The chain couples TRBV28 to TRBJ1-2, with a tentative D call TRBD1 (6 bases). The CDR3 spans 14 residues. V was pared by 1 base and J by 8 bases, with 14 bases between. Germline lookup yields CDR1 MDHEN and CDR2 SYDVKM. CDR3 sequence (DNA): TGTGCCAGCAGTTTATCTGGCAGGGGATTGGGCTACACCTTC. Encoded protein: CASSLSGRGLGYTF.

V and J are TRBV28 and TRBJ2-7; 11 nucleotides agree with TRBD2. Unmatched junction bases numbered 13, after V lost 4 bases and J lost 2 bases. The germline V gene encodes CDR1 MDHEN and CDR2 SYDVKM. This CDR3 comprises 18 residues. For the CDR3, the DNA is TGTGCCAGCAGTTATTCGATACTTAGCGGGAGGGCCACCTACGAGCAGTACTTC. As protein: CASSYSILSGRATYEQYF.

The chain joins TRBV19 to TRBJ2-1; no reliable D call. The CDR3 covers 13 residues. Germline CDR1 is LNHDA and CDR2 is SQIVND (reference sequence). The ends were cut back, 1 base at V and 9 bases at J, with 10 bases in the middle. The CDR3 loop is CASSIVAEGEQFF. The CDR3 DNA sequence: TGTGCCAGTAGTATAGTGGCGGAAGGTGAGCAGTTCTTC.

CDR3 sequence: CTSSQTGRGSRGNTIYF. DNA for the CDR3: TGCACCAGCAGCCAAACCGGCAGGGGAAGTAGGGGAAACACCATATATTTT. The chain carries TRBV1 and TRBJ1-3; TRBD1, as called in the table, went unchecked against the DNA. TRBV1 is noted as a pseudogene. The CDR3 is made up of 17 amino acids.

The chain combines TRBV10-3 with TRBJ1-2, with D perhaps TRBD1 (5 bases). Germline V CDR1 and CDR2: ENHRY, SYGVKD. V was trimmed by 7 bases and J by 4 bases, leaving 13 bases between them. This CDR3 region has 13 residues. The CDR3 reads CAIKFTQGYGYTF. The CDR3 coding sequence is TGTGCCATCAAATTTACCCAGGGCTATGGCTACACCTTC.

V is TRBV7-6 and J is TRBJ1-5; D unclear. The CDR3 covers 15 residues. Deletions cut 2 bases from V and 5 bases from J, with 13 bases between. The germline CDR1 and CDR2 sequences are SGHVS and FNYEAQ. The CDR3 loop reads CASSLYGSGHQPQHF. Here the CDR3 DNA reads TGTGCCAGCAGCTTATACGGCTCTGGGCATCAGCCCCAGCATTTT.

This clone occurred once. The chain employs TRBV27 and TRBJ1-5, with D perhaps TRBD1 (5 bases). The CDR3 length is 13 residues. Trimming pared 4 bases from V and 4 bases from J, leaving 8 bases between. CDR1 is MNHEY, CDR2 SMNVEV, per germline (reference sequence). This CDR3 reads CASSYQGNQPQHF. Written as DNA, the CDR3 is TGTGCCAGCAGTTATCAGGGTAATCAGCCCCAGCATTTT.

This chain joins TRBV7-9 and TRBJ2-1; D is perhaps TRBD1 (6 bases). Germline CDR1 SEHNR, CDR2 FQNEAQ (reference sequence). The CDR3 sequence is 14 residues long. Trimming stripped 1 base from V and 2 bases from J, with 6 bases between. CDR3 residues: CASSLGGPYNEQFF. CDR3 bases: TGTGCCAGCAGCTTAGGGGGGCCCTACAATGAGCAGTTCTTC.

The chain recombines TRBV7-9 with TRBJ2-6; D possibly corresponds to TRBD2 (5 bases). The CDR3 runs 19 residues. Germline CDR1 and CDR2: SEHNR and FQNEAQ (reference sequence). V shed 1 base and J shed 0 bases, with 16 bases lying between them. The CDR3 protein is CASSLGSRGATSGANVLTF. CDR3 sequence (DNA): TGTGCCAGCAGCTTAGGGTCTCGGGGTGCAACCTCTGGGGCCAACGTCCTGACTTTC. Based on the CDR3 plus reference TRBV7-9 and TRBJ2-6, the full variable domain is DTGVSQNPRHKITKRGQNVTFRCDPISEHNRLYWYRQTLGQGPEFLTYFQNEAQLEKSRLLSDRFSAERPKGSFSTLEIQRTEQGDSAMYLCASSLGSRGATSGANVLTFGAGSRLTVL.

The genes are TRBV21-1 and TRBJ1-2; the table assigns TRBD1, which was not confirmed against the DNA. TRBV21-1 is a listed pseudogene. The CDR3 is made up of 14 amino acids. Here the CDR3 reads CASSNRDRGVGYTF. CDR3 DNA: TGTGCCAGCAGCAACCGGGACAGGGGCGTCGGCTACACCTTC.

The CDR3, as DNA: TGTGCCAGCAGCAAGGGACTAGCGGAGCCGAGCTCCTACGAGCAGTACTTC. It specifies CASSKGLAEPSSYEQYF. The V call is TRBV14, the J call TRBJ2-7, with 11 bases fitting TRBD2. The CDR3 is 17 residues long. Germline V gene data show CDR1 as SGHDN and CDR2 as FVKESK. Trimming cost V 5 bases and J 0 bases; bases outside gene matches: 9.

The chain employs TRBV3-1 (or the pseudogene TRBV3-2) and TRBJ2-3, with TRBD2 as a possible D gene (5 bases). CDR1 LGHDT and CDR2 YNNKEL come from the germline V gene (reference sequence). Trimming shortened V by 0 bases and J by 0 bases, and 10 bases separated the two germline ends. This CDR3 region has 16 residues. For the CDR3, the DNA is TGTGCCAGCAGCCAAGATGGGGAGACTAGCACAGATACGCAGTATTTT. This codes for CASSQDGETSTDTQYF.

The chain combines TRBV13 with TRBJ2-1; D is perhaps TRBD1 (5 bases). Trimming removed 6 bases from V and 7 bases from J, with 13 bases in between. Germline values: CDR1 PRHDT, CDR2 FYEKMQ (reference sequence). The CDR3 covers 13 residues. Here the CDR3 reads CASSTPTGNEQFF. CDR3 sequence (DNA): TGTGCCAGCAGTACCCCCACAGGAAATGAGCAGTTCTTC.

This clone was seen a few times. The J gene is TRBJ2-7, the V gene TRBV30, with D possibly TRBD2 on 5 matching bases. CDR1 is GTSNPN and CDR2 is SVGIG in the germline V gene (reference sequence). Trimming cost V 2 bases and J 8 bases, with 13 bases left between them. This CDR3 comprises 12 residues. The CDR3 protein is CAWSHVRDQQYF. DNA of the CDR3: TGTGCCTGGAGTCACGTGAGGGATCAGCAGTACTTC.

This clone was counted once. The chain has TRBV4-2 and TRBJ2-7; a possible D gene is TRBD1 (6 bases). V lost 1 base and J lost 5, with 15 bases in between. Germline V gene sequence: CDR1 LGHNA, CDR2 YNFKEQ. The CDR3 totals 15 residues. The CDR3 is CASSQAMAGVNEQYF. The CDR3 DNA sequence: TGTGCCAGCAGCCAAGCTATGGCAGGGGTAAACGAGCAGTACTTC.

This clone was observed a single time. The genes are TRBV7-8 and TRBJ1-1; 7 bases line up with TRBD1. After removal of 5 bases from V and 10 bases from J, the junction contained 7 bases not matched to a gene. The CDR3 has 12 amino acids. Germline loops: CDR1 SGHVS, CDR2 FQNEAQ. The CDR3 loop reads CASSQGQVAAFF. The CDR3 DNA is TGTGCCAGCAGCCAAGGACAGGTAGCAGCTTTCTTT.

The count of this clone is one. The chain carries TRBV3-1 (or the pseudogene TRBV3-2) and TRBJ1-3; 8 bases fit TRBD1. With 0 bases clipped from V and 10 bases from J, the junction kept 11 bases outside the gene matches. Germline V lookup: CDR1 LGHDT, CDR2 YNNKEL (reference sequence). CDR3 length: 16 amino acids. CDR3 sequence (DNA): TGTGCCAGCAGCCAAGAGAGGGGCAGGGGGCCAGGGACCATATATTTT. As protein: CASSQERGRGPGTIYF.

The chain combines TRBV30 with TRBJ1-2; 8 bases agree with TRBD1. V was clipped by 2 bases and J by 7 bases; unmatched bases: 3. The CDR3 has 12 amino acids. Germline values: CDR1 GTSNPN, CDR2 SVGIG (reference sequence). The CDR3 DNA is TGTGCCTGGAGTAAAGGACAGGGTGGCTACACCTTC. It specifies CAWSKGQGGYTF.